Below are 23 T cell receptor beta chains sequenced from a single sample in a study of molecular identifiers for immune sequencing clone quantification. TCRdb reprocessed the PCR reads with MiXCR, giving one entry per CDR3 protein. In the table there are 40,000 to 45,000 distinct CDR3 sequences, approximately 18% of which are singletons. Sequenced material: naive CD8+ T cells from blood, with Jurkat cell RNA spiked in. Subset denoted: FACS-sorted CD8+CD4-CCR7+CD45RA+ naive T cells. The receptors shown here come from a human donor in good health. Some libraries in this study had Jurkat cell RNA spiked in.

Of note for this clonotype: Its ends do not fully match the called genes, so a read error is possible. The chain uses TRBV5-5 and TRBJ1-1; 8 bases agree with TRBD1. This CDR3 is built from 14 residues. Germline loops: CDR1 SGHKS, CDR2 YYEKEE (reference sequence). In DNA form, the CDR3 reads TGTGCCAGCAGCCCCAGGGGGCTTGGTACTGAAGCTTCCTTT. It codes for CASSPRGLGTEASF.

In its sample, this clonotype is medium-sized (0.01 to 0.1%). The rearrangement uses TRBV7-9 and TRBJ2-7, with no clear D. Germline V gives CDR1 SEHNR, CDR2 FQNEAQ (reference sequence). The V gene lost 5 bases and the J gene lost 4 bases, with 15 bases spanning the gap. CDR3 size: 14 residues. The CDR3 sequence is CASSRAPPGYEQYF. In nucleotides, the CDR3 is TGTGCCAGCAGCCGAGCCCCCCCAGGTTACGAGCAGTACTTC.

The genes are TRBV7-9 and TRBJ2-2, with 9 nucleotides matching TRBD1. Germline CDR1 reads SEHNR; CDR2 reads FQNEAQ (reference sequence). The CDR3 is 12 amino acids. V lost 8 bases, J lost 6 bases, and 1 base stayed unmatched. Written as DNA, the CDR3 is TGTGCCAGCTACAGGGGGCCCGGGGAGCTGTTTTTT. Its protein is CASYRGPGELFF. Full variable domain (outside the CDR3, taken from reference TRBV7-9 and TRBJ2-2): DTGVSQNPRHKITKRGQNVTFRCDPISEHNRLYWYRQTLGQGPEFLTYFQNEAQLEKSRLLSDRFSAERPKGSFSTLEIQRTEQGDSAMYLCASYRGPGELFFGEGSRLTVL.

DNA for the CDR3: TGTGCCAGCAGCTTACCGCCCCCAGACAGTTCCTACGAGCAGTACTTC. Its translation is CASSLPPPDSSYEQYF. This chain uses TRBV13 with TRBJ2-7; the D gene is possibly TRBD1 (5 bases). The V end lost 2 bases, the J end lost 1 base, and 15 bases lay between the germline ends. Germline assignment: CDR1 PRHDT and CDR2 FYEKMQ (reference sequence). This CDR3 is 16 amino acids long. Filled out from reference TRBV13 and TRBJ2-7, the complete variable domain reads AAGVIQSPRHLIKEKRETATLKCYPIPRHDTVYWYQQGPGQDPQFLISFYEKMQSDKGSIPDRFSAQQFSDYHSELNMSSLELGDSALYFCASSLPPPDSSYEQYFGPGTRLTVT.

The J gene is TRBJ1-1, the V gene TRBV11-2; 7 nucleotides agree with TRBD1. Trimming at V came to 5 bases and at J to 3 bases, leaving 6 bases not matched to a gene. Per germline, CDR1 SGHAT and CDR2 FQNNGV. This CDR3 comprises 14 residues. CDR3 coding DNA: TGTGCCAGCAGCCCCCAGGGGGAGGACACTGAAGCTTTCTTT. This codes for CASSPQGEDTEAFF.

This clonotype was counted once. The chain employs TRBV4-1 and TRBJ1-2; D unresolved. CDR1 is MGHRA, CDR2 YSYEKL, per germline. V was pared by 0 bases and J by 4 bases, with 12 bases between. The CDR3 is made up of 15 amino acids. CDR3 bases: TGCGCCAGCAGCCAAGATACGAGGGAGGGCTATGGCTACACCTTC. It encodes CASSQDTREGYGYTF.

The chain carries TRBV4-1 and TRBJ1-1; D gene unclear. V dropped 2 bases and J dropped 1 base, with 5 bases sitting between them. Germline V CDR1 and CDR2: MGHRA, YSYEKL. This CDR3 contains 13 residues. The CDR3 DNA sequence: TGCGCCAGCAGCCAATGGGAGAACACTGAAGCTTTCTTT. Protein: CASSQWENTEAFF.

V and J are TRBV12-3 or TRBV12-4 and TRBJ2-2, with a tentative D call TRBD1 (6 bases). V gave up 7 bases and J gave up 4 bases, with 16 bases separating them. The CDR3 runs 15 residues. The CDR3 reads CASTYGQTSTGELFF. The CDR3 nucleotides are TGTGCCAGCACCTACGGACAGACCTCCACCGGGGAGCTGTTTTTT.

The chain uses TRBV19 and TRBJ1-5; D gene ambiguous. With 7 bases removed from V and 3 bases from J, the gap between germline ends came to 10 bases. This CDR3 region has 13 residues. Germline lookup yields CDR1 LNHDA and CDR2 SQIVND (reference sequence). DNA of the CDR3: TGTGCCAGTAAGTTCGGATTCAATCAGCCCCAGCATTTT. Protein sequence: CASKFGFNQPQHF.

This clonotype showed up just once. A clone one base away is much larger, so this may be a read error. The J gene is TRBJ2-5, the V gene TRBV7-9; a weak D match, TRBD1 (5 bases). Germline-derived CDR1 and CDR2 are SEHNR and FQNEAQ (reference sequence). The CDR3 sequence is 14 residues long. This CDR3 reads CASGFKGVQETQYF. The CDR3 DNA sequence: TGTGCCAGCGGCTTTAAAGGGGTCCAAGAGACCCAGTACTTC.

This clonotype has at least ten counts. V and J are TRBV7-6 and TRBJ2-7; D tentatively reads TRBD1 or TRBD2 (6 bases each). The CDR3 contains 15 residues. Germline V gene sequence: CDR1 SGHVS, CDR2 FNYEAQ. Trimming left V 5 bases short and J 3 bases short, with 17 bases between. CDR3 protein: CASSPGGGAGYEQYF. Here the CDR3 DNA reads TGTGCCAGCAGCCCCGGGGGCGGGGCTGGCTACGAGCAGTACTTC.

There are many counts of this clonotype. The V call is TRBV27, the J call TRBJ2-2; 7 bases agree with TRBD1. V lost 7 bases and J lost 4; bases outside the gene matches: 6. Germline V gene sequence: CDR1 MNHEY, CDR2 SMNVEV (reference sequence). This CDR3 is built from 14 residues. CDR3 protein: CASKGAGFTGELFF. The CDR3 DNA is TGTGCCAGCAAGGGGGCTGGCTTCACCGGGGAGCTGTTTTTT.

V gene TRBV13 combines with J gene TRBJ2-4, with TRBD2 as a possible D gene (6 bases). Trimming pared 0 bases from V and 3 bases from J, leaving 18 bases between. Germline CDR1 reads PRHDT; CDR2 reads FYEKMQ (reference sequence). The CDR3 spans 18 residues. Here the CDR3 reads CASSLGRRTPGGKNIQYF. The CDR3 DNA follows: TGTGCCAGCAGCTTAGGCCGTCGGACGCCCGGGGGCAAAAACATTCAGTACTTC.

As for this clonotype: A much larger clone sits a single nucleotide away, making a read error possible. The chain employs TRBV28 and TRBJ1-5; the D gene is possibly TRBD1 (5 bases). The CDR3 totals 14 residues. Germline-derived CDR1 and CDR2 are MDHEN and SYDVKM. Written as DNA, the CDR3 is TGTGCCAGCAGACCCACGCACACAGGTCAGCCCCAGCAGTTT. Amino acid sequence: CASRPTHTGQPQQF.

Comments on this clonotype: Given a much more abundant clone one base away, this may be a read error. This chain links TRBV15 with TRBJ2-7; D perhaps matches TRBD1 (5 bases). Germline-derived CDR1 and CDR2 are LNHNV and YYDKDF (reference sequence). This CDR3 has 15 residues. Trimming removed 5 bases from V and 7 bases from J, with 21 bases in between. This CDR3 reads CATSAPNRRPQEQYF. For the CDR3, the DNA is TGTGCCACCAGCGCACCTAACAGGCGACCGCAAGAGCAGTACTTC. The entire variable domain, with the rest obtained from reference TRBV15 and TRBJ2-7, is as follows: DAMVIQNPRYQVTQFGKPVTLSCSQTLNHNVMYWYQQKSSQAPKLLFHYYDKDFNNEADTPDNFQSRRPNTSFCFLDIRSPGLGDTAMYLCATSAPNRRPQEQYFGPGTRLTVT.

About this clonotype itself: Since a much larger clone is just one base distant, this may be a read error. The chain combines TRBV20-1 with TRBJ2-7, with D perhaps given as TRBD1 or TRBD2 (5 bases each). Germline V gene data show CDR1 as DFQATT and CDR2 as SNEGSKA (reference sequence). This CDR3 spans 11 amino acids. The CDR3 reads CSAMRGPEQHF. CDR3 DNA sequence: TGCAGTGCAATGAGGGGACCCGAGCAGCACTTC.

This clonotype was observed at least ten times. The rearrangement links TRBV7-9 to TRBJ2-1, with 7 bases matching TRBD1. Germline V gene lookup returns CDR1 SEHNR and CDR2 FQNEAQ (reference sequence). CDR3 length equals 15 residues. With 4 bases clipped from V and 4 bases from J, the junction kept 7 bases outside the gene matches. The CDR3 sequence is CASSYRDRGYNEQFF. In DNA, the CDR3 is TGTGCCAGCAGCTACCGGGACAGAGGTTACAATGAGCAGTTCTTC. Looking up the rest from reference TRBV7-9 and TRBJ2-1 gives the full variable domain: DTGVSQNPRHKITKRGQNVTFRCDPISEHNRLYWYRQTLGQGPEFLTYFQNEAQLEKSRLLSDRFSAERPKGSFSTLEIQRTEQGDSAMYLCASSYRDRGYNEQFFGPGTRLTVL.

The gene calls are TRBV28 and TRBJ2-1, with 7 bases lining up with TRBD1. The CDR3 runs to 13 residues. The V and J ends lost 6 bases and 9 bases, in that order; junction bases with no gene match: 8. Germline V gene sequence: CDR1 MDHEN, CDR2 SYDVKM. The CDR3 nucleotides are TGTGCCAGCAGCCACAGGGGATTGGGTGAGCAGTTCTTC. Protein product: CASSHRGLGEQFF.

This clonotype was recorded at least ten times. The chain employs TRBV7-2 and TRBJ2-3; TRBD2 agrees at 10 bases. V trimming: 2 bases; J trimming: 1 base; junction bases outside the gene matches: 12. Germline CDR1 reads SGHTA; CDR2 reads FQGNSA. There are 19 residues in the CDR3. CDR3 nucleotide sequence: TGTGCCAGCAGCTTACCGGAGAGCGGGAGGGCCTTCGGCACAGATACGCAGTATTTT. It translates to CASSLPESGRAFGTDTQYF.

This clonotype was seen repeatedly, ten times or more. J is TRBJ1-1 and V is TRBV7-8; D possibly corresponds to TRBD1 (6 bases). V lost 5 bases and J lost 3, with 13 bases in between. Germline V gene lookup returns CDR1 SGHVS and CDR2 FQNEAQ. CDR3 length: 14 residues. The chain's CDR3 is CASSVRRGDTEAFF. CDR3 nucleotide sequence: TGTGCCAGCAGCGTCAGAAGGGGGGACACTGAAGCTTTCTTT.

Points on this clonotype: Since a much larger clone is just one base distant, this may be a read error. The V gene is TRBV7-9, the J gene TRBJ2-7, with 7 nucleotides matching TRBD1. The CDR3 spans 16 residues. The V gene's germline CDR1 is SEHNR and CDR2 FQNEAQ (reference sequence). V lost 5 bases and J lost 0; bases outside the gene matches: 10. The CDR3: CASSPRQGTNSYEQYF. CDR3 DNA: TGTGCCAGCAGCCCGCGACAGGGCACCAACTCCTACGAGCAGTACTTC. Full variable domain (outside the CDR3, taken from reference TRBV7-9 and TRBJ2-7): DTGVSQNPRHKITKRGQNVTFRCDPISEHNRLYWYRQTLGQGPEFLTYFQNEAQLEKSRLLSDRFSAERPKGSFSTLEIQRTEQGDSAMYLCASSPRQGTNSYEQYFGPGTRLTVT.

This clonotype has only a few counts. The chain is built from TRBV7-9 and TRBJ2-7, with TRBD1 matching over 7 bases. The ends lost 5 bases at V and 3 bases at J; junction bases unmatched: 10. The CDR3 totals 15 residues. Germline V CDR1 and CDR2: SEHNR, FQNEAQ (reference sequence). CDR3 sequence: CASSARDSEGYEQYF. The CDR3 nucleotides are TGTGCCAGCAGCGCACGGGACAGCGAGGGCTACGAGCAGTACTTC.

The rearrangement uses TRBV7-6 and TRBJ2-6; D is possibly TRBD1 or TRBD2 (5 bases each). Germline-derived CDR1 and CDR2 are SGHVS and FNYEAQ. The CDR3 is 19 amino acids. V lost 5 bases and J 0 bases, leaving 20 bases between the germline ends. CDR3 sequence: CASSALAGTVPSGANVLTF. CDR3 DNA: TGTGCCAGCAGCGCGCTTGCCGGGACCGTACCCTCTGGGGCCAACGTCCTGACTTTC.